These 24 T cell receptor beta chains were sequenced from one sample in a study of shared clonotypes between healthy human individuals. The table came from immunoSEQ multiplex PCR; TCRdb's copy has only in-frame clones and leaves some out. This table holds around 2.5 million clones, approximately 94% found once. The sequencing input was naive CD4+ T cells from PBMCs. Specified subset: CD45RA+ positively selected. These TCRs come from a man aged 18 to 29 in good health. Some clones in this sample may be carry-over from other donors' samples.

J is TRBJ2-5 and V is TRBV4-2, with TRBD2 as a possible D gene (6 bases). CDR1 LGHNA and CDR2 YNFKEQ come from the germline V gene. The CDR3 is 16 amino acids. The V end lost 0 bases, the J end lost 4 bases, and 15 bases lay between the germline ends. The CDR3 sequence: CASSQDGRPVGETQYF. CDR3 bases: TGTGCCAGCAGCCAAGATGGGAGGCCGGTCGGAGAGACCCAGTACTTC.

The CDR3 here is CASTRRTGLSYEQYF. As DNA, the CDR3 is TGTGCCAGCACCCGACGTACAGGCCTCTCCTACGAGCAGTACTTC. The V gene is TRBV7-8, the J gene TRBJ2-7; weak D call: TRBD1 (5 bases). The V gene lost 7 bases and the J gene lost 0 bases, with 16 bases spanning the gap. CDR1 and CDR2 (germline): SGHVS, FQNEAQ. The CDR3 covers 15 residues. Full variable domain (rest looked up from reference TRBV7-8 and TRBJ2-7): GAGVSQSPRYKVAKRGQDVALRCDPISGHVSLFWYQQALGQGPEFLTYFQNEAQLDKSGLPSDRFFAERPEGSVSTLKIQRTQQEDSAVYLCASTRRTGLSYEQYFGPGTRLTVT.

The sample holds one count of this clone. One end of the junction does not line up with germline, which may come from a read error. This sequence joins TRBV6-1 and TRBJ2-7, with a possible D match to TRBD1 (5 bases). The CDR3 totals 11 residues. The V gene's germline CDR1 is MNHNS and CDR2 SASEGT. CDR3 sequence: CASSDPMTVHF. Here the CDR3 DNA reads TGTGCCAGCAGTGATCCAATGACAGTGCACTTC.

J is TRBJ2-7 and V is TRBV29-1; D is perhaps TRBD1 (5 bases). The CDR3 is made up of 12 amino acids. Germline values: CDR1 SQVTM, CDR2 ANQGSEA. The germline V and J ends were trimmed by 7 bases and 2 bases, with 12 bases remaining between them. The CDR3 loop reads CSAWTRTYEQYF. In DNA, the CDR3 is TGCAGCGCCTGGACAAGAACCTACGAGCAGTACTTC.

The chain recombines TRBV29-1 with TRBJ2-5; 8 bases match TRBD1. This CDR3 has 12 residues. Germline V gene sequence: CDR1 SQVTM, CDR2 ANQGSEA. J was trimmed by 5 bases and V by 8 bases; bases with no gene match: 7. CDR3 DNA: TGCAGCTTCGGGACAGGCCCGGAGACCCAGTACTTC. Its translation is CSFGTGPETQYF.

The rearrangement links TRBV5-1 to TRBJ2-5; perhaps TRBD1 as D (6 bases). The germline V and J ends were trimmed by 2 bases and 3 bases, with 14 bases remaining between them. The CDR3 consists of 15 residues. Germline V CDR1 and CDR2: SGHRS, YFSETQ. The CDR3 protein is CASSFLAGAEETQYF. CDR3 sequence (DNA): TGCGCCAGCAGCTTTTTGGCAGGGGCGGAAGAGACCCAGTACTTC. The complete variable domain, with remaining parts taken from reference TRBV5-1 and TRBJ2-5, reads KAGVTQTPRYLIKTRGQQVTLSCSPISGHRSVSWYQQTPGQGLQFLFEYFSETQRNKGNFPGRFSGRQFSNSRSEMNVSTLELGDSALYLCASSFLAGAEETQYFGPGTRLLVL.

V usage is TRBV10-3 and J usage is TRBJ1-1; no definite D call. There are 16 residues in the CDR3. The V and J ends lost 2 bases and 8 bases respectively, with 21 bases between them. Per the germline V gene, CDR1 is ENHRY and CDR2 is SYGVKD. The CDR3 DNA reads TGTGCCATCAGTGAGGACGGGCTGGAACCCCTAAGAGAAGCTTTCTTT. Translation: CAISEDGLEPLREAFF.

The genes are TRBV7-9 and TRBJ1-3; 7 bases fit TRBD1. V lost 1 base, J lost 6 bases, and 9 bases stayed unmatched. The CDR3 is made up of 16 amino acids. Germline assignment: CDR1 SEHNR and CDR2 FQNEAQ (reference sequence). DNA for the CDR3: TGTGCCAGCAGCTTAGTCCTGGGGCAGGGGGAAAACACCATATATTTT. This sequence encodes CASSLVLGQGENTIYF.

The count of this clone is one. The CDR3 region is CASRWGDYGYTF. The CDR3 region has the DNA TGTGCCAGTAGATGGGGGGACTATGGCTACACCTTC. The chain couples TRBV19 to TRBJ1-2, with D possibly TRBD1 on 5 matching bases. Germline lookup yields CDR1 LNHDA and CDR2 SQIVND (reference sequence). This CDR3 spans 12 amino acids. Between the trimmed V and J ends, which lost 6 bases and 3 bases, there was a span of 8 bases.

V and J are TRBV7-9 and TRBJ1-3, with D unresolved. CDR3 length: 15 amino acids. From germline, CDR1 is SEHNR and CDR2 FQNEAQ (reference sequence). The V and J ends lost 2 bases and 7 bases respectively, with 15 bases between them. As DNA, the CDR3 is TGTGCCAGCAGCTTAAGAAGCCTGACCGACAACACCATATATTTT. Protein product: CASSLRSLTDNTIYF.

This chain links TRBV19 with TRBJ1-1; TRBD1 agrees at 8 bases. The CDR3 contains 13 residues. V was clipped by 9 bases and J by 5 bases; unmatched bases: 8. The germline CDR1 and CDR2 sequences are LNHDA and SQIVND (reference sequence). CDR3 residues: CASSDRALTEAFF. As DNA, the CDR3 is TGTGCCAGCTCGGACAGGGCATTAACTGAAGCTTTCTTT. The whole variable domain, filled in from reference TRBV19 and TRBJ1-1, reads DGGITQSPKYLFRKEGQNVTLSCEQNLNHDAMYWYRQDPGQGLRLIYYSQIVNDFQKGDIAEGYSVSREKKESFPLTVTSAQKNPTAFYLCASSDRALTEAFFGQGTRLTVV.

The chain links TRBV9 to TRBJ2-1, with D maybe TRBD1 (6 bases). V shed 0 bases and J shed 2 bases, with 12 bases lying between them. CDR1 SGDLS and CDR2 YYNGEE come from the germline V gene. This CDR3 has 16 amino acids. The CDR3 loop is CASSVATRDTYNEQFF. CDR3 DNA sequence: TGTGCCAGCAGCGTAGCTACACGGGACACCTACAATGAGCAGTTCTTC.

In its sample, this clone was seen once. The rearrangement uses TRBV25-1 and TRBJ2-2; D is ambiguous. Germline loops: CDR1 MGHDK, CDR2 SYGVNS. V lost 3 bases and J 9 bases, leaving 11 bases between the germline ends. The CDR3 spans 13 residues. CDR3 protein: CASSDGPPRELFF. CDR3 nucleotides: TGTGCCAGCAGTGATGGACCCCCCCGGGAGCTGTTTTTT.

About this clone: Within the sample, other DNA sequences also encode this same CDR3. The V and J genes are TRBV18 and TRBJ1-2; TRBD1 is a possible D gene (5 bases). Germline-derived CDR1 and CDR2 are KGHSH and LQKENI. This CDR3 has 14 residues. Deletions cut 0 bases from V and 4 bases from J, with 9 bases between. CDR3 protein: CASSPPLQGYGYTF. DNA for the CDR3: TGTGCCAGCTCACCACCATTGCAGGGCTATGGCTACACCTTC.

Here the CDR3 reads CASSKGAGGGQETQYF. CDR3 DNA: TGTGCCAGCAGCAAGGGGGCGGGAGGCGGGCAAGAGACCCAGTACTTC. The chain has TRBV7-2 and TRBJ2-5, with D perhaps TRBD2 (8 bases). V lost 5 bases and J 2 bases, leaving 18 bases between the germline ends. CDR3 length equals 16 residues. In germline, CDR1 is SGHTA, CDR2 FQGNSA.

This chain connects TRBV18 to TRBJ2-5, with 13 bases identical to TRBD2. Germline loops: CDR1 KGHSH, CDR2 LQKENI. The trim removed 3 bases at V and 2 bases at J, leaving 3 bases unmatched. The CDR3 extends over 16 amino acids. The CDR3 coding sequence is TGTGCCAGCTCACCCGGGACTAGCGGGACTCAAGAGACCCAGTACTTC. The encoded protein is CASSPGTSGTQETQYF.

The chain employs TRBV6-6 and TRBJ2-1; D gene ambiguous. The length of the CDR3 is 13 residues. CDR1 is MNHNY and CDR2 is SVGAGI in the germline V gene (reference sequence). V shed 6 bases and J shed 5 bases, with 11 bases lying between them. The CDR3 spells CASSLHENNEQFF. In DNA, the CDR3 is TGTGCCAGCAGCCTTCACGAGAACAATGAGCAGTTCTTC.

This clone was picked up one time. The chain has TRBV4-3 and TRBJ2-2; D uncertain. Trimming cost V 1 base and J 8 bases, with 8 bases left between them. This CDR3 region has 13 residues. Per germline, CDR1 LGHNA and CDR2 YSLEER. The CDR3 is CASSQGFWGELFF. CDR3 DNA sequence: TGCGCCAGCAGCCAAGGATTTTGGGGGGAGCTGTTTTTT.

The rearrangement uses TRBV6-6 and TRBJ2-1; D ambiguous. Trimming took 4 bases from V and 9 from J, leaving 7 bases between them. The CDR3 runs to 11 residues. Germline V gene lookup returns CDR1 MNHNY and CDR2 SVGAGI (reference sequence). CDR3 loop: CASSSVGEQFF. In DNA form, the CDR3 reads TGTGCCAGCAGTTCGGTCGGTGAGCAGTTCTTC.

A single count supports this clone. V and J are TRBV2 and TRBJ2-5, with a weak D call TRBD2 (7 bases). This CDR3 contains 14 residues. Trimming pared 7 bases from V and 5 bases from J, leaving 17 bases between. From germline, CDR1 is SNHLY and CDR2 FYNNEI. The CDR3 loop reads CASIRGGDAETQYF. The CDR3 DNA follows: TGTGCCAGCATCAGGGGAGGGGATGCTGAGACCCAGTACTTC. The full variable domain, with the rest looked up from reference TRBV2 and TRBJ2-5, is EPEVTQTPSHQVTQMGQEVILRCVPISNHLYFYWYRQILGQKVEFLVSFYNNEISEKSEIFDDQFSVERPDGSNFTLKIRSTKLEDSAMYFCASIRGGDAETQYFGPGTRLLVL.

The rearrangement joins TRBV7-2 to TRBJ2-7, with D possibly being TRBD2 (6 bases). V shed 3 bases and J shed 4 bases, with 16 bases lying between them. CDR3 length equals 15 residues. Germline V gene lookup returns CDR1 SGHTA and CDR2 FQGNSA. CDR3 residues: CASSFQRGGRYEQYF. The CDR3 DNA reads TGTGCCAGCAGCTTTCAACGTGGGGGGAGGTACGAGCAGTACTTC. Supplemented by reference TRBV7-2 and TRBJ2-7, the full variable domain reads GAGVSQSPSNKVTEKGKDVELRCDPISGHTALYWYRQSLGQGLEFLIYFQGNSAPDKSGLPSDRFSAERTGGSVSTLTIQRTQQEDSAVYLCASSFQRGGRYEQYFGPGTRLTVT.

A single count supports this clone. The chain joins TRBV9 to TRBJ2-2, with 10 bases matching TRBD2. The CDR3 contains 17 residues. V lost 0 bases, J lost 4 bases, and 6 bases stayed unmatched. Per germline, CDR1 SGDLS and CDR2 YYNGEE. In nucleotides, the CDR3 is TGTGCCAGCAGCGTAGCGTCTAGCGGGAGAAGCACCGGGGAGCTGTTTTTT. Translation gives CASSVASSGRSTGELFF.

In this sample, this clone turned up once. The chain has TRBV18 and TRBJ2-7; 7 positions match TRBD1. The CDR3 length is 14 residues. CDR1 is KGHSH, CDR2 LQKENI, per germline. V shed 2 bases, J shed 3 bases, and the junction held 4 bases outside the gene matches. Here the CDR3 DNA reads TGTGCCAGCTCACCAAGTGGGACAGTCTACGAGCAGTACTTC. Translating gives CASSPSGTVYEQYF.

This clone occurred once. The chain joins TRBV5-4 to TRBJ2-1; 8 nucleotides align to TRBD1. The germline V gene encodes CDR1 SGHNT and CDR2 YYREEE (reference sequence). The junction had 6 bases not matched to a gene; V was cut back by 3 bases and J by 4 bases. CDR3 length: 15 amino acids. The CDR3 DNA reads TGTGCCAGCAGCTCAGGGACAGGAGTTTACAATGAGCAGTTCTTC. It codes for CASSSGTGVYNEQFF.